These T cell receptor beta chains were read from a single sample in a study of Graves' ophthalmopathy and Graves' hyperthyroidism. TCRdb re-called the multiplex PCR reads with MiXCR, one entry per CDR3 protein. Among under 350,000 distinct CDR3 sequences listed, roughly 15% were seen once. The source material was peripheral blood. Every receptor here comes from an adult man with Graves' ophthalmopathy. CDR3s include the opening cysteine and the closing phenylalanine or tryptophan. Each record gives: clone size, V gene, D gene, J gene, CDR3 protein, CDR3 DNA. A D gene is named only where the DNA matches it firmly. Expanded clones are given a class, and other clones once, few, many or no size at all.

>.|TRBV7-2|TRBD2|TRBJ2-7
CASRRGLADSYEQYF
TGTGCCAGCAGGCGCGGACTAGCGGACTCCTACGAGCAGTACTTC
>.|TRBV6-1|.|TRBJ1-1
CASTYRVGPSHTEAFF
TGTGCCAGCACCTACAGGGTGGGACCCTCGCACACTGAAGCTTTCTTT
>.|TRBV20-1|TRBD2|TRBJ2-2
CSARRSGAGELFF
TGCAGTGCTAGACGAAGCGGGGCCGGGGAGCTGTTTTTT
>many|TRBV20-1|TRBD1|TRBJ1-5
CSALISTGYQPQHF
TGCAGTGCTTTGATTTCGACAGGGTATCAGCCCCAGCATTTT
>many|TRBV20-1|TRBD1|TRBJ1-5
CSARDGTGDVGNQPQHF
TGCAGTGCTAGAGATGGGACAGGGGATGTGGGCAATCAGCCCCAGCATTTT
>many|TRBV20-1|TRBD1|TRBJ1-1
CSARVLAGGNTEAFF
TGCAGTGCTAGAGTCCTCGCAGGGGGGAACACTGAAGCTTTCTTT
>many|TRBV2|.|TRBJ1-3
CASSRGSDRGNTIYF
TGTGCCAGCAGCCGAGGGAGTGACAGAGGAAACACCATATATTTT
>many|TRBV6-1|.|TRBJ2-2
CASSEVSSRMGELFF
TGTGCCAGCAGTGAAGTGAGTTCCAGGATGGGGGAGCTGTTTTTT
>many|TRBV6-1|.|TRBJ1-1
CASKRAFF
TGTGCCAGCAAAAGGGCTTTCTTT
>many|TRBV20-1|.|TRBJ1-6
CSARGGSSYNSPLHF
TGCAGTGCTAGAGGGGGGAGCTCCTATAATTCACCCCTCCACTTT
>many|TRBV27|TRBD1|TRBJ2-5
CASSLRGQTPQETQYF
TGTGCCAGCAGTTTACGGGGACAGACACCTCAAGAGACCCAGTACTTC
>many|TRBV6-2/TRBV6-3|.|TRBJ2-7
CASSNPGHEYF
TGTGCCAGCAGTAATCCGGGACATGAGTACTTC
>few|TRBV7-8|.|TRBJ1-3
CASSLAVQSGNTISF
TGTGCCAGCAGCTTAGCTGTACAGTCTGGAAACACCATATCTTTT
>many|TRBV30|TRBD1|TRBJ2-5
CAWSPRTGYQETQYF
TGTGCCTGGAGCCCACGGACAGGGTACCAAGAGACCCAGTACTTC
>.|TRBV6-5|TRBD1|TRBJ1-3
CASSFRQGSGNTIYF
TGTGCCAGCAGTTTTCGACAGGGAAGTGGAAACACCATATATTTT
>many|TRBV4-2|.|TRBJ1-2
CASSPRDGKSGYGYTF
TGTGCCAGCAGCCCCCGGGACGGAAAAAGCGGCTATGGCTACACCTTC
>many|TRBV2|.|TRBJ1-6
CASTKNRNLDNSPLHF
TGTGCCAGCACCAAGAACCGAAACCTTGATAATTCACCCCTCCACTTT
>many|TRBV9|TRBD1|TRBJ1-2
CASSATGGVYGYTF
TGTGCCAGCAGCGCGACAGGGGGCGTCTATGGCTACACCTTC